This is a list of T cell receptor beta chains from one sample in a study of blood T cell repertoires in COVID-19. Clones were read by immunoSEQ multiplex PCR, and TCRdb kept only the in-frame ones, dropping some. The sample has 150,000 to 200,000 clones; around 85% are singletons. The sample taken for sequencing was peripheral blood. These receptor sequences come from a man aged 45-65 years with active or convalescent COVID-19. Both conserved end residues are trimmed from each CDR3.

TRBV4-1 | ASSQDSTYNSPLH
TRBV11-2 | ASSFTDRGAYEQY
TRBV24-1 | ATSETGLETQY
TRBV19 | ASSTLTGAGETQY
TRBV7-2 | ASSPGGGETQY
TRBV15 | ATSSLNWDSNTEAF
TRBV30 | AWIKVGQQSGEKLF
TRBV25-1 | ASSPWGQFATNEKLF
TRBV9 | ASSPTGTGGIDTEAF
TRBV11-2 | ASSLRGGTEAF